The next 26 T cell receptor beta chains were all read from a single sample in a study of early T cells in non-severe SARS-CoV-2 infection. TCRdb passed the 5' RACE reads through MiXCR, listing each CDR3 protein once. The profile shows 35,000 to 45,000 distinct CDR3 sequences, 5% to 6.5% of them singletons. The sequencing used whole blood, collected at baseline. Receptors were obtained from an adult who was a healthcare worker with PCR-confirmed SARS-CoV-2 infection or an uninfected control (not recorded which).

This clonotype was seen repeatedly, ten times or more. The genes are TRBV28 and TRBJ1-1; 8 bases agree with TRBD1. CDR1 is MDHEN, CDR2 SYDVKM, per germline. The V and J ends lost 6 bases and 3 bases, in that order; junction bases with no gene match: 6. The CDR3 runs 14 residues. The CDR3 loop reads CASRRQGQDTEAFF. DNA for the CDR3: TGTGCCAGCAGACGACAGGGGCAGGACACTGAAGCTTTCTTT.

This clonotype was counted ten times or more. This rearrangement joins TRBV18 to TRBJ2-5; 7 nucleotides line up with TRBD1. The CDR3 contains 14 residues. J lost 2 bases, V lost 0 bases, and 0 bases had no gene match. Germline values: CDR1 KGHSH, CDR2 LQKENI. The CDR3 DNA reads TGTGCCAGCTCACCACCGGGACAGCAAGAGACCCAGTACTTC. Translated: CASSPPGQQETQYF.

The chain has TRBV4-1 and TRBJ1-2; no definite D call. Germline lookup yields CDR1 MGHRA and CDR2 YSYEKL. V was cut by 1 base and J by 0 bases, with 9 bases left in between. CDR3 length equals 15 residues. This chain's CDR3 is CASSQGTATNYGYTF. The CDR3 DNA reads TGCGCCAGCAGCCAAGGGACGGCCACTAACTATGGCTACACCTTC.

The chain has TRBV28 and TRBJ2-3; no reliable D call. From germline, CDR1 is MDHEN and CDR2 SYDVKM. CDR3 length: 11 residues. Trimming stripped 7 bases from V and 6 bases from J, with 8 bases between. DNA for the CDR3: TGTGCCAGCACCCGCAGGGATACGCAGTATTTT. Its translation: CASTRRDTQYF.

About this clonotype: This may stem from a read error, because a much larger clone lies one nucleotide away. V is TRBV11-2 and J is TRBJ2-1; 13 nucleotides align to TRBD2. The germline CDR1 and CDR2 sequences are SGHAT and FQNNGV. The CDR3 is made up of 17 amino acids. In DNA form, the CDR3 reads TGTGCCAGCAGCTTCGGACTAGCGGGGGTTCTTTACAATGAGCAGCTCTTC. It is translated as CASSFGLAGVLYNEQLF.

This clonotype was detected many times. V and J are TRBV20-1 and TRBJ2-1; D might be TRBD1 (6 bases). CDR3 length: 15 amino acids. V was clipped by 6 bases and J by 5 bases, with 20 bases between them. The germline V gene has CDR1 DFQATT and CDR2 SNEGSKA (reference sequence). CDR3 DNA: TGCAGTGCAGAGGGATTCAGGGGCAGTAACAATGAGCAGTTCTTC. It specifies CSAEGFRGSNNEQFF.

This clonotype was found many times. The rearrangement joins TRBV12-3 or TRBV12-4 to TRBJ1-5; D remains unclear. The CDR3 runs to 15 residues. Trimming shortened V by 8 bases and J by 0 bases, and 14 bases separated the two germline ends. CDR3 loop: CASGLKRLSNQPQHF. For the CDR3, the DNA is TGTGCCAGCGGCCTCAAGAGGCTTAGCAATCAGCCCCAGCATTTT.

This clonotype was counted ten times or more. The chain recombines TRBV7-9 with TRBJ1-1; no firm D call. Per germline, CDR1 SEHNR and CDR2 FQNEAQ (reference sequence). Trimming took 2 bases from V and 1 from J, leaving 5 bases between them. The CDR3 totals 13 residues. CDR3 loop: CASSLSGNTEAFF. The CDR3 DNA reads TGTGCCAGCAGCTTATCCGGGAACACTGAAGCTTTCTTT.

V usage is TRBV11-2 and J usage is TRBJ2-1; 7 positions agree with TRBD1. Per germline, CDR1 SGHAT and CDR2 FQNNGV. The J segment lost 6 bases and the V segment lost 6 bases, leaving 5 bases of the junction unmatched. This CDR3 has 13 residues. The CDR3 sequence: CASREWDSNEQFF. The CDR3 coding sequence is TGTGCCAGCAGGGAATGGGACAGCAATGAGCAGTTCTTC.

This clonotype was observed many times. The genes are TRBV2 and TRBJ2-2, with unresolved D. The V and J ends lost 4 bases and 1 base respectively, with 10 bases between them. The CDR3 has 15 amino acids. The germline CDR1 and CDR2 sequences are SNHLY and FYNNEI. The CDR3 is CASSGVGRNTGELFF. In DNA, the CDR3 is TGTGCCAGCAGTGGGGTGGGTAGGAACACCGGGGAGCTGTTTTTT.

The genes are TRBV4-2 and TRBJ2-3, with 8 bases lining up with TRBD2. Germline values: CDR1 LGHNA, CDR2 YNFKEQ. This CDR3 comprises 18 residues. The trim removed 2 bases at V and 0 bases at J, leaving 10 bases unmatched. The CDR3 is CASSQRAGAVTSTDTQYF. The CDR3 coding sequence is TGTGCCAGCAGCCAACGAGCGGGGGCCGTAACTAGCACAGATACGCAGTATTTT.

This clonotype was recorded at least ten times. The V call is TRBV12-3 or TRBV12-4, the J call TRBJ2-5, with 12 bases identical to TRBD2. Trimming cost V 4 bases and J 5 bases; bases outside gene matches: 11. The CDR3 contains 17 residues. The CDR3 region is CASSSASGGAFWETQYF. DNA for the CDR3: TGTGCCAGCAGTTCTGCTAGCGGGGGGGCCTTTTGGGAGACCCAGTACTTC.

The V call is TRBV20-1, the J call TRBJ2-1; D remains ambiguous. V was trimmed by 2 bases and J by 4 bases, leaving 6 bases between them. Germline V gives CDR1 DFQATT, CDR2 SNEGSKA (reference sequence). The CDR3 covers 12 residues. CDR3 protein: CSARWAYNEQFF. The CDR3 DNA follows: TGCAGTGCTAGATGGGCTTACAATGAGCAGTTCTTC.

This clonotype was observed a few times. The chain combines TRBV5-4 with TRBJ2-2; D may be TRBD1 or TRBD2 (6 bases each). CDR3 length equals 15 residues. CDR1 and CDR2 from the germline V gene are SGHNT and YYREEE (reference sequence). V shed 2 bases and J shed 2 bases, with 10 bases lying between them. The CDR3 reads CASSFPGANTGELFF. Written as DNA, the CDR3 is TGTGCCAGCAGCTTTCCGGGGGCCAACACCGGGGAGCTGTTTTTT.

Ten or more counts support this clonotype. The chain links TRBV28 to TRBJ2-7, with TRBD1 matching 7 bases. This CDR3 comprises 14 residues. V was pared by 3 bases and J by 2 bases, with 4 bases of the junction left unmatched. Per the germline V gene, CDR1 is MDHEN and CDR2 is SYDVKM. The CDR3 sequence: CASSFTDRTYEQYF. The CDR3 nucleotides are TGTGCCAGCAGTTTCACGGACAGGACCTACGAGCAGTACTTC.

The chain joins TRBV28 to TRBJ2-1; TRBD1 matches at 7 bases. The J segment lost 6 bases and the V segment lost 4 bases, leaving 12 bases of the junction unmatched. CDR1 MDHEN and CDR2 SYDVKM come from the germline V gene. The CDR3 loop spans 16 amino acids. In DNA, the CDR3 is TGTGCCAGCAGTTCCTCGGGACAGCGTGGAGGCAATGAGCAGTTCTTC. This encodes CASSSSGQRGGNEQFF. The full variable domain, completed using reference TRBV28 and TRBJ2-1, is DVKVTQSSRYLVKRTGEKVFLECVQDMDHENMFWYRQDPGLGLRLIYFSYDVKMKEKGDIPEGYSVSREKKERFSLILESASTNQTSMYLCASSSSGQRGGNEQFFGPGTRLTVL.

This clonotype was detected only a few times. V is TRBV6-7 and J is TRBJ1-5, with D maybe TRBD1 (5 bases). Being an ORF, TRBV6-7 has a function that is uncertain. V was shortened by 9 bases and J by 0 bases, with 15 bases between the two germline ends. The CDR3 has 15 residues. CDR3 DNA: TGTGCCAGTCGCCAACAGGACGATAGCAATCAGCCCCAGCATTTT. Protein product: CASRQQDDSNQPQHF.

At least ten counts were recorded for this clonotype. The chain joins TRBV6-2 or TRBV6-3 to TRBJ2-2, with a possible D match to TRBD2 (5 bases). Trimming shortened V by 2 bases and J by 0 bases, and 7 bases separated the two germline ends. This CDR3 comprises 15 residues. Per the germline V gene, CDR1 is MNHEY and CDR2 is SVGEGT. The CDR3: CASSYQAANTGELFF. The CDR3 DNA reads TGTGCCAGCAGTTACCAAGCGGCGAACACCGGGGAGCTGTTTTTT.

This chain connects TRBV5-4 to TRBJ2-5, with 8 bases matching TRBD2. This CDR3 is 12 amino acids long. Germline CDR1 is SGHNT and CDR2 is YYREEE (reference sequence). V shed 9 bases, J shed 3 bases, and the junction held 4 bases outside the gene matches. CDR3 loop: CATGTSEETQYF. The CDR3 coding sequence is TGTGCCACCGGGACTAGTGAAGAGACCCAGTACTTC.

At least ten counts were recorded for this clonotype. This chain joins TRBV7-6 and TRBJ2-3; 10 positions agree with TRBD2. Germline lookup yields CDR1 SGHVS and CDR2 FNYEAQ. V was pared by 5 bases and J by 4 bases, with 6 bases of the junction left unmatched. This CDR3 comprises 15 residues. CDR3 loop: CASSAAGGRADTQYF. CDR3 in DNA: TGTGCCAGCAGCGCAGCGGGGGGGAGGGCAGATACGCAGTATTTT.

This clonotype was seen repeatedly, ten times or more. The CDR3 reads CASSLMFNTGELFF. CDR3 nucleotides: TGTGCCAGCAGCTTGATGTTTAACACCGGGGAGCTGTTTTTT. The chain links TRBV5-4 to TRBJ2-2; no definite D call. Trimming removed 1 base at V and 2 bases at J, with 6 bases between. This CDR3 contains 14 residues. The germline V gene encodes CDR1 SGHNT and CDR2 YYREEE (reference sequence).

This clonotype has ten or more counts. This rearrangement joins TRBV2 to TRBJ2-2; a possible D gene is TRBD1 (6 bases). The CDR3 consists of 14 residues. From germline, CDR1 is SNHLY and CDR2 FYNNEI. The V and J ends lost 4 bases and 4 bases respectively, with 10 bases between them. The CDR3 reads CASSGQGSTGELFF. CDR3 DNA sequence: TGTGCCAGCAGTGGCCAGGGGAGCACCGGGGAGCTGTTTTTT.

The rearrangement links TRBV20-1 to TRBJ2-3; D is perhaps TRBD1 (5 bases). V shed 3 bases and J shed 2 bases, with 9 bases lying between them. The CDR3 consists of 13 residues. Germline V lookup: CDR1 DFQATT, CDR2 SNEGSKA (reference sequence). The CDR3 reads CSARARVTDTQYF. For the CDR3, the DNA is TGCAGTGCTAGGGCCAGGGTCACAGATACGCAGTATTTT.

This clonotype was recorded at least ten times. The V call is TRBV6-2 or TRBV6-3, the J call TRBJ2-7; D possibly corresponds to TRBD1 (6 bases). The CDR3 runs to 14 residues. The V gene lost 7 bases and the J gene lost 2 bases, with 15 bases spanning the gap. Germline values: CDR1 MNHEY, CDR2 SVGEGT. CDR3 protein: CASTPQGRTYEQYF. The DNA for the CDR3 is TGTGCCAGCACCCCACAGGGAAGGACCTACGAGCAGTACTTC.

This clonotype has ten or more counts. The chain joins TRBV10-3 to TRBJ1-1, with 10 bases identical to TRBD1. Trimming at V came to 5 bases and at J to 2 bases, leaving 5 bases not matched to a gene. This CDR3 has 15 residues. Germline V gene sequence: CDR1 ENHRY, CDR2 SYGVKD. As DNA, the CDR3 is TGTGCCATCAGTTCCGGGACAGGGGCCAACACTGAAGCTTTCTTT. This encodes CAISSGTGANTEAFF.

This chain connects TRBV7-2 to TRBJ2-5; the D gene is possibly TRBD1 (6 bases). V was cut by 6 bases and J by 1 base, with 9 bases left in between. The CDR3 runs to 13 residues. CDR1 and CDR2 (germline): SGHTA, FQGNSA. CDR3 sequence reads: CASSRQVQETQYF. The DNA of the CDR3 is TGTGCCAGCAGTCGACAGGTCCAAGAGACCCAGTACTTC.